These T cell receptor beta chains were read from a single sample in a study of OX40 agonist ivuxolimab in advanced cancers. The method was immunoSEQ multiplex PCR; TCRdb's version includes in-frame clones alone and lacks a portion of them. This sample has more than 85,000 clones, with about 90% found just once. The material was CD4+ or CD8+ T cells sorted from blood, obtained in a trial of the OX40 agonist ivuxolimab. The source is an adult with an advanced solid tumor such as melanoma, head and neck, liver or kidney cancer. CDR3s include the opening cysteine and the closing phenylalanine or tryptophan. The D gene is left open where the match is weak. Some rows have no size entry. The others give once, few or many, or a class for an expanded clone.

j_gene	v_gene	abundance	d_gene	CDR3aa	CDR3nt
TRBJ1-1	TRBV25-1	NA	NA	CASSDTGSNTEAFF	TGTGCCAGCAGTGATACAGGGTCCAACACTGAAGCTTTCTTT
TRBJ1-2	TRBV7-2	NA	NA	CASSLPEANYGYTF	TGTGCCAGCAGCTTACCAGAAGCTAACTATGGCTACACCTTC
TRBJ2-4	TRBV4-3	once	NA	CASSQDGGMGRGIQYF	TGCGCCAGCAGCCAAGACGGCGGGATGGGACGCGGCATTCAGTACTTC
TRBJ1-4	TRBV11-3	NA	NA	CASSLSSPGPNEKLFF	TGTGCCAGCAGCTTATCCTCGCCAGGCCCTAATGAAAAACTGTTTTTT
TRBJ1-3	TRBV30	NA	NA	CAWSEASRGNTIYF	TGTGCCTGGAGTGAGGCCTCACGGGGAAACACCATATATTTT
TRBJ2-7	TRBV10-3	NA	NA	CAIRPGQTAYEQYF	TGTGCCATCAGGCCAGGGCAGACAGCCTACGAGCAGTACTTC
TRBJ2-1	TRBV7-9	NA	NA	CASILQRGLASNEQFF	TGTGCCAGCATCCTCCAAAGGGGGCTAGCGTCCAATGAGCAGTTCTTC
TRBJ2-7	TRBV4-3	once	TRBD2	CASSRGAGADYEQYF	TGCGCCAGCAGCCGAGGGGCGGGAGCGGACTACGAGCAGTACTTC
TRBJ2-7	TRBV27	NA	TRBD1	CASSLRTGFYEQYF	TGTGCCAGCAGTCTGAGGACAGGTTTCTACGAGCAGTACTTC
TRBJ2-3	TRBV7-9	NA	TRBD2	CASSLDGTRAQYF	TGTGCCAGCAGCTTAGATGGGACTAGGGCGCAGTATTTT
TRBJ2-5	TRBV5-1	NA	NA	CASSWTAISGQETQYF	TGCGCCAGCAGCTGGACAGCAATCTCGGGACAAGAGACCCAGTACTTC
TRBJ2-7	TRBV5-4	NA	NA	CASSLDIISGEQYF	TGTGCCAGCAGCTTGGACATCATATCGGGCGAGCAGTACTTC
TRBJ1-5	TRBV6-1	once	NA	CASSPSGGNQPQHF	TGTGCCAGCAGTCCCTCCGGGGGCAATCAGCCCCAGCATTTT
TRBJ2-1	TRBV7-3	NA	TRBD2	CASSLGTSGSNEQFF	TGTGCCAGCAGCTTGGGGACTAGCGGGAGCAATGAGCAGTTCTTC
TRBJ1-1	TRBV7-8	NA	NA	CASSSPTGQHTEAFF	TGTGCCAGCAGCTCCCCAACCGGACAACACACTGAAGCTTTCTTT
TRBJ2-1	TRBV29-1	NA	TRBD2	CSVEDLSSGAYNEQFF	TGCAGCGTTGAAGACCTCTCTAGCGGTGCGTACAATGAGCAGTTCTTC
TRBJ2-1	TRBV7-8	NA	TRBD2	CASSLEGLAGVDEQFF	TGTGCCAGCAGCTTAGAAGGACTAGCGGGAGTCGATGAGCAGTTCTTC
TRBJ2-2	TRBV13	NA	TRBD2	CASSAPSPGGGPGAGELFF	TGTGCCAGCAGCGCACCCTCCCCCGGGGGGGGCCCAGGGGCCGGGGAGCTGTTTTTT
TRBJ2-1	TRBV18	NA	NA	CASSPIGGLSYNEQFF	TGTGCCAGCTCACCAATTGGGGGGCTGTCCTACAATGAGCAGTTCTTC
TRBJ2-3	TRBV6-1	NA	TRBD2	CASSESLTLTSSTDTQYF	TGTGCCAGCAGTGAAAGTTTAACCCTGACTAGCAGCACAGATACGCAGTATTTT
TRBJ2-7	TRBV11-1	NA	TRBD2	CASSLPSGRSHEQYF	TGTGCCAGCAGTCTCCCTAGCGGGAGATCCCACGAGCAGTACTTC
TRBJ2-7	TRBV6-1	NA	TRBD1	CASSERGPSYEQYF	TGTGCCAGCAGTGAAAGGGGGCCCTCCTACGAGCAGTACTTC
TRBJ1-5	TRBV6-6	NA	NA	CASIGGVKGGNQPQHF	TGTGCCAGCATTGGTGGGGTAAAAGGGGGCAATCAGCCCCAGCATTTT
TRBJ1-2	TRBV11-3	NA	NA	CASSLEAWGQSYGYTF	TGTGCCAGCAGCTTAGAGGCGTGGGGGCAATCCTATGGCTACACCTTC
TRBJ2-2	TRBV6-5	NA	NA	CASGTTSKTGELFF	TGTGCCAGCGGGACGACAAGTAAAACCGGGGAGCTGTTTTTT
TRBJ2-1	TRBV9	NA	NA	CASSVDPGTYNEQFF	TGTGCCAGCAGCGTAGATCCAGGGACATACAATGAGCAGTTCTTC
TRBJ1-1	TRBV6-1	NA	NA	CASNKDPHSTEAFF	TGTGCCAGCAACAAGGACCCCCACAGCACTGAAGCTTTCTTT
TRBJ2-5	TRBV30	once	NA	CAWAAGGGETQYF	TGTGCCTGGGCTGCGGGCGGCGGAGAGACCCAGTACTTC
TRBJ2-7	TRBV11-2	NA	NA	CASSKTLGAYEQYF	TGTGCCAGCAGTAAGACCCTAGGTGCCTACGAGCAGTACTTC
TRBJ2-1	TRBV25-1	NA	NA	CATAYNEQFF	TGTGCCACCGCCTACAATGAGCAGTTCTTC
TRBJ1-4	TRBV29-1	NA	NA	CTYRDANEKLFF	TGCACTTACAGGGATGCTAATGAAAAACTGTTTTTT
TRBJ2-1	TRBV7-8	NA	NA	CASSLAGSYNEQFF	TGTGCCAGCAGCTTAGCGGGCAGTTACAATGAGCAGTTCTTC
TRBJ2-7	TRBV7-2	NA	NA	CASSLGEYEQYF	TGTGCCAGCAGTTTAGGGGAATACGAGCAGTACTTC
TRBJ1-1	TRBV4-2	NA	NA	CASSQEEGRPEAFF	TGTGCCAGCAGCCAAGAGGAGGGGCGACCTGAAGCTTTCTTT
TRBJ1-3	TRBV7-2	NA	NA	CASSSIRRASGNTIYF	TGTGCCAGCAGCTCGATAAGGAGGGCCTCTGGAAACACCATATATTTT
TRBJ1-2	TRBV21-1	NA	NA	CASSKKGGWVGIAPLYGYTF	TGTGCCAGCAGCAAAAAAGGGGGGTGGGTCGGGATAGCCCCTCTCTATGGCTACACCTTC
TRBJ1-3	TRBV25-1	NA	NA	CASHRGPGNTIYF	TGTGCCAGCCACCGGGGCCCTGGAAACACCATATATTTT
TRBJ1-2	TRBV5-4	NA	TRBD1	CASSFPDRRLQTNYGYTF	TGTGCCAGCAGCTTCCCGGACAGGCGATTACAAACTAACTATGGCTACACCTTC
TRBJ1-4	TRBV19	NA	TRBD1	CASNTFPGQGVAATNEKLFF	TGTGCCAGTAACACTTTCCCGGGACAGGGGGTGGCGGCAACTAATGAAAAACTGTTTTTT
TRBJ1-1	TRBV11-2	NA	NA	CASSLEVGTEAFF	TGTGCCAGCAGTTTAGAGGTGGGCACTGAAGCTTTCTTT
TRBJ1-2	TRBV30	few	NA	CAWSVTFDGYTF	TGTGCCTGGAGTGTAACCTTCGATGGCTACACCTTC
TRBJ1-1	TRBV19	NA	NA	CASNPGWNTEAFF	TGTGCCAGTAATCCAGGATGGAACACTGAAGCTTTCTTT
TRBJ2-4	TRBV27	NA	TRBD1	CASSKQGWENIQYF	TGTGCCAGCAGTAAACAGGGGTGGGAGAACATTCAGTACTTC
TRBJ1-3	TRBV4-2	NA	NA	CASSLTVTGNTIYF	TGTGCCAGCAGCCTGACAGTGACTGGAAACACCATATATTTT
TRBJ2-5	TRBV11-1	few	NA	CASSLGWETQYF	TGTGCCAGCAGCTTAGGTTGGGAGACCCAGTACTTC
TRBJ2-1	TRBV18	NA	TRBD2	CASSPKLLADNEQFF	TGTGCCAGCTCACCAAAGCTTCTAGCGGACAATGAGCAGTTCTTC
TRBJ1-5	TRBV6-5	NA	NA	CASSYSIGGDQPQHF	TGTGCCAGCAGTTACTCTATAGGAGGGGATCAGCCCCAGCATTTT
TRBJ1-2	TRBV23-1	once	NA	CASSQPKCGYGYTF	TGCGCCAGCAGTCAACCGAAATGCGGCTATGGCTACACCTTC
TRBJ2-3	TRBV7-3	NA	NA	CASSREPGTQYF	TGTGCCAGCAGCCGAGAGCCCGGTACGCAGTATTTT
TRBJ1-1	TRBV2	NA	NA	CASSQGTRNTEAFF	TGTGCCAGCAGCCAGGGAACTAGGAACACTGAAGCTTTCTTT
TRBJ2-5	TRBV28	once	NA	CASTEALSQETQYF	TGTGCCAGCACCGAGGCCCTCTCACAGGAGACCCAGTACTTC
TRBJ2-3	TRBV30	NA	TRBD1	CAWSQTGTGIPDTQYF	TGTGCCTGGAGCCAGACCGGGACAGGGATCCCAGATACGCAGTATTTT
TRBJ2-5	TRBV12-5	NA	TRBD2	CASALGLAAQETQYF	TGTGCTAGTGCATTAGGACTAGCGGCCCAAGAGACCCAGTACTTC
TRBJ2-5	TRBV2	few	TRBD2	CASSTSGRETQYF	TGTGCCAGCAGCACTAGCGGGAGGGAGACCCAGTACTTC
TRBJ2-7	TRBV6-5	NA	NA	CASMRGGTNSYEQYF	TGTGCCAGCATGAGAGGGGGGACAAACTCCTACGAGCAGTACTTC
TRBJ2-7	TRBV27	NA	TRBD2	CASRLAGEARHEQYF	TGTGCCAGCAGACTAGCGGGAGAAGCGCGGCACGAGCAGTACTTC